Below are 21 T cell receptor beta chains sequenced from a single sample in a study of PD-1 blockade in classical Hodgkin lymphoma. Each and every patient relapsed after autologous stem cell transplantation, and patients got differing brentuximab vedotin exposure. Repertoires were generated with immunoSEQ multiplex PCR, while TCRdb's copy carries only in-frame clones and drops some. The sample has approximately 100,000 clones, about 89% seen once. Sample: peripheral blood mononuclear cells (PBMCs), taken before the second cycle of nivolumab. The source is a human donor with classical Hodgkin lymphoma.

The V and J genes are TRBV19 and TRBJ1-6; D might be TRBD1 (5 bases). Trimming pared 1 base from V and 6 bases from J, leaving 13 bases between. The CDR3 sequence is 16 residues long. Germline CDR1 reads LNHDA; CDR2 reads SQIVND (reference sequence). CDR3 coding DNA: TGTGCCAGTAGTATAGGGAGTAGGGGTTCTAATTCACCCCTCCACTTT. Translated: CASSIGSRGSNSPLHF. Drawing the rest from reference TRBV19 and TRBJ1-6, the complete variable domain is DGGITQSPKYLFRKEGQNVTLSCEQNLNHDAMYWYRQDPGQGLRLIYYSQIVNDFQKGDIAEGYSVSREKKESFPLTVTSAQKNPTAFYLCASSIGSRGSNSPLHFGNGTRLTVT.

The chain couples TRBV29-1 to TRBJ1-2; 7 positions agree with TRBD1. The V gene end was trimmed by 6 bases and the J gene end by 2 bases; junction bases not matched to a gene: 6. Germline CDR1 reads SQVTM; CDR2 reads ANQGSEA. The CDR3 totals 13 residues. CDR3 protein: CSVQGPGNYGYTF. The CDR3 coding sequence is TGCAGCGTACAGGGGCCCGGGAACTATGGCTACACCTTC. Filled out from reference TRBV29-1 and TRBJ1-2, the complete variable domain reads SAVISQKPSRDICQRGTSLTIQCQVDSQVTMMFWYRQQPGQSLTLIATANQGSEATYESGFVIDKFPISRPNLTFSTLTVSNMSPEDSSIYLCSVQGPGNYGYTFGSGTRLTVV.

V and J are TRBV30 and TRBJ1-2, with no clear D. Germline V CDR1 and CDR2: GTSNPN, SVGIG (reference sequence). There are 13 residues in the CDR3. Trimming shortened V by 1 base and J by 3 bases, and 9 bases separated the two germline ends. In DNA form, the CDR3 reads TGTGCCTGGAGTGCCGAGAGGGACTATGGCTACACCTTC. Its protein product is CAWSAERDYGYTF.

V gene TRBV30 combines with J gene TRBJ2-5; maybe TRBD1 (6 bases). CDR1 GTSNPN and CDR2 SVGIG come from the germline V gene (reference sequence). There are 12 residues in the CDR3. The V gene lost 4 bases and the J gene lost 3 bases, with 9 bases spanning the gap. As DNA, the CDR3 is TGTGCCTGGACGGGGACAAAAGAGACCCAGTACTTC. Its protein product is CAWTGTKETQYF.

The CDR3 spells CASSQESGGPAVDTQYF. In DNA form, the CDR3 reads TGTGCCAGCAGCCAAGAATCGGGGGGACCCGCCGTAGATACGCAGTATTTT. The chain uses TRBV4-2 and TRBJ2-3; 7 positions agree with TRBD2. The V segment lost 0 bases and the J segment 5 bases; nucleotides outside the gene matches: 11. Germline CDR1 LGHNA, CDR2 YNFKEQ. There are 17 residues in the CDR3.

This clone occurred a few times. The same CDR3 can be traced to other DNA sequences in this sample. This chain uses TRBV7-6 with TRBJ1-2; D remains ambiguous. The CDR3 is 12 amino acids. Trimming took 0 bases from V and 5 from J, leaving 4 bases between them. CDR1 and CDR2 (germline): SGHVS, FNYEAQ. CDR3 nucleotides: TGTGCCAGCAGCTTAGCAGGGTATGGCTACACCTTC. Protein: CASSLAGYGYTF.

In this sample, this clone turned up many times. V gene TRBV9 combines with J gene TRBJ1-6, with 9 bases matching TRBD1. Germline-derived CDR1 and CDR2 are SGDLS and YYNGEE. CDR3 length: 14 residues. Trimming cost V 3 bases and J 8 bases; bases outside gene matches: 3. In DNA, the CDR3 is TGTGCCAGCAGCGAGACAGGGGGTTATTCACCCCTCCACTTT. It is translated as CASSETGGYSPLHF.

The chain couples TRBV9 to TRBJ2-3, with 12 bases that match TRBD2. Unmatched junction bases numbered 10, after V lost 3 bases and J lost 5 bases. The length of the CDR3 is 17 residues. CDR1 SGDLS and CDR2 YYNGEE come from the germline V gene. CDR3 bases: TGTGCCAGCAGCGCCGGACAACTAGCGGGGGGTGTAGATACGCAGTATTTT. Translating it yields CASSAGQLAGGVDTQYF.

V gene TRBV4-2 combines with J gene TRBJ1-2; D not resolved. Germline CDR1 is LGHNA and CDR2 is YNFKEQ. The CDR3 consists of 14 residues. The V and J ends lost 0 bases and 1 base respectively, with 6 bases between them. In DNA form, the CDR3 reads TGTGCCAGCAGCCAAGATCGAGTTAACTATGGCTACACCTTC. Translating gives CASSQDRVNYGYTF.

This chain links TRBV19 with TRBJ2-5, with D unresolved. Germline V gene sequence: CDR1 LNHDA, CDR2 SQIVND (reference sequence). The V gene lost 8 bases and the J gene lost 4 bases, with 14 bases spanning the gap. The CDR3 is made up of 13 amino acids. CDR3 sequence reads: CASSDRNGETQYF. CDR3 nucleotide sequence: TGTGCCAGTTCGGATAGAAATGGAGAGACCCAGTACTTC.

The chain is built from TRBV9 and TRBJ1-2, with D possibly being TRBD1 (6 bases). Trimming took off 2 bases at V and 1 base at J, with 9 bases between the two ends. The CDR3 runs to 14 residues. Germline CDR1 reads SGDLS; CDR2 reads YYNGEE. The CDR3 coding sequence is TGTGCCAGCAGCGTCGGCAGGGGTAACTATGGCTACACCTTC. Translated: CASSVGRGNYGYTF.

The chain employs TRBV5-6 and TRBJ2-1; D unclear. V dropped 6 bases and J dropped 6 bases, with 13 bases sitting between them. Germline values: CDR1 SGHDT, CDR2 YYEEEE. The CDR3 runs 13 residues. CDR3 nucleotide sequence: TGTGCCAGCACTTGGACCTTTCGCAATGAGCAGTTCTTC. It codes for CASTWTFRNEQFF.

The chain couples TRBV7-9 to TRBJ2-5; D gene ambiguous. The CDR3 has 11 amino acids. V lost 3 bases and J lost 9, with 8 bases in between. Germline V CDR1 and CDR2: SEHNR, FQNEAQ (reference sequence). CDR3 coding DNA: TGTGCCAGCAGCTTCCTAGACGCCCAGTACTTC. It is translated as CASSFLDAQYF.

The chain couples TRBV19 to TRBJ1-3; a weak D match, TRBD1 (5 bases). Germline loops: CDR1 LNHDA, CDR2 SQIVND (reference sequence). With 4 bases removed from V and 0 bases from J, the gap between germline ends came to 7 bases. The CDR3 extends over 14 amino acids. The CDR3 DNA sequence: TGTGCCAGTAGTACGGGGGACTCTGGAAACACCATATATTTT. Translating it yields CASSTGDSGNTIYF.

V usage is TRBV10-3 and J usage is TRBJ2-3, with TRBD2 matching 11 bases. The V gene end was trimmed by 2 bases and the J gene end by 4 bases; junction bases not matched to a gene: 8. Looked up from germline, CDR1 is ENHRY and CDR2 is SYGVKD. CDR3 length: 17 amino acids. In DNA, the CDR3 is TGTGCCATCAGTGAGCCAATAGCGGGGGGGCCCGCAGATACGCAGTATTTT. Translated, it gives CAISEPIAGGPADTQYF.

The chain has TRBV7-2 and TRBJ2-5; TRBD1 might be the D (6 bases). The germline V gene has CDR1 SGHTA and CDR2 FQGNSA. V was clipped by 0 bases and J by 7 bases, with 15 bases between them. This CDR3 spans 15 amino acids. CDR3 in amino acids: CASSLAGAGGGTQYF. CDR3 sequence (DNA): TGTGCCAGCAGCTTAGCGGGGGCTGGGGGTGGGACCCAGTACTTC.

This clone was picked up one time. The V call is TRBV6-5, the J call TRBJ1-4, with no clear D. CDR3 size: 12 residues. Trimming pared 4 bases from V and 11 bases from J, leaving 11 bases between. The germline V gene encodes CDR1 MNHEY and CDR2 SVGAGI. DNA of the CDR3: TGTGCCAGCAGTTTTTTCCCCCCGAAACTGTTTTTT. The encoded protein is CASSFFPPKLFF.

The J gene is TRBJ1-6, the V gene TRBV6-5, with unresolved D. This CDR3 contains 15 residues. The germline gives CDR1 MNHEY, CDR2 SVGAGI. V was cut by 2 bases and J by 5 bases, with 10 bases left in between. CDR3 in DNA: TGTGCCAGCAGTTACCAAGAGGGAGATAATTCACCCCTCCACTTT. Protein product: CASSYQEGDNSPLHF.

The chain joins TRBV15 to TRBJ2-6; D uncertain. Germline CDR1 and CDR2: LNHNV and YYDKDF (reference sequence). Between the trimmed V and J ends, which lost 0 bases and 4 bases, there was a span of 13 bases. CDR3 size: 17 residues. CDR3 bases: TGTGCCACCAGCAGAGATAACGCCTTAGGCGGGGCCAACGTCCTGACTTTC. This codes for CATSRDNALGGANVLTF.

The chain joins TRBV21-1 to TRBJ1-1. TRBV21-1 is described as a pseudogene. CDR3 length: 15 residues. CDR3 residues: CANRRPGERNTEAFF. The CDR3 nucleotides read TGTGCCAATCGTCGTCCGGGGGAGAGGAACACTGAAGCTTTCTTT.

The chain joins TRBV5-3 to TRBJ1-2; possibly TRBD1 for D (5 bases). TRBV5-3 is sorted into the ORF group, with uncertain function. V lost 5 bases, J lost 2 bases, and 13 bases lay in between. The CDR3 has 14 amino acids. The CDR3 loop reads CARSIARENYGYTF. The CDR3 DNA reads TGTGCCAGAAGTATAGCCAGGGAAAACTATGGCTACACCTTC.